This T cell receptor beta chain was recovered during a study of cytomegalovirus exposure and HLA in healthy donors (dated by TCRdb to about 2017). Study-level background: An earlier analysis of some 500 of the donors reported more than 250 Gb of sequence data and 100 million to 130 million unique TCR beta sequences from 150 million to 200 million T cells. An early release covering over 500 HLA-typed donors comprised 250 to 350 gigabases of sequencing data and approximately 85 million unique TCR sequences. The study aimed to test whether signatures of past pathogen exposure could be identified by cataloging public T cell receptors. Four to six DR-DQ haplotypes were handled as single units for association and clustering, since linkage in the cohort was strong. The number of typed donors differed by locus: 629-630 for A, B, C, DRB1 and DQB1; 500 to 550 for DQA1; about 600 for DPA1; and roughly 450 for DPB1. In an earlier analysis of roughly 600 of the donors, high-throughput TCR beta sequencing was used to judge whether each TCR beta V gene segment behaved as functional or pseudogenic. To study patterns of TCR occurrence, a later analysis re-analyzed previously published TCR beta repertoires from under 750 donors and added high-resolution HLA genotyping. A later genetic analysis used genome-wide SNP genotypes for about three fifths of the 666 donors, treating that subset as a discovery cohort. Every discovery cohort repertoire had been produced on one sequencing platform. In the later analysis, no new phenotypic data were used to find candidate immune exposures; instead, reliance was placed on TCR beta sequences and their occurrence across donors. Of the approximately 400 genotyped donors, around 81% fell in the genetic ancestry cluster associated with self-reported Caucasian donors. To predict cytomegalovirus infection status, the study brought together high-throughput TCR immunosequencing, statistical association of individual TCRs with disease status, and machine learning. Donor age, sex, ethnicity and CMV serostatus were collected together with the repertoire data. Using immunosequencing, the study profiled T cell repertoires from about 620 subjects and related those repertoires to cytomegalovirus serostatus. On average, around 230,000 unique TCR beta nucleotide sequences were sequenced per donor among 398 genotyped donors of the cohort, with about 17% of those sequences being non-productive. Class I and class II HLA loci were covered by the typing at four-digit resolution. A separate validation cohort of 90 to 150 different subjects was used in addition to the approximately 670-subject first cohort.

The cohort comprised 666 healthy bone marrow donors. At the time of sampling, every cohort member was nominally healthy, though immune exposures that went unrecorded were likely present. The donor tested CMV seronegative, placing the donor among the 350 to 400 seronegative members of the cohort. A peripheral blood sample was collected from each donor, and TCR beta sequencing was performed on peripheral blood mononuclear cells. Genomic DNA was extracted from the blood cell samples with the Qiagen DNeasy Blood Extraction Kit. With regard to this clone: Its recognized antigen is unknown. Within one base of it there is no much larger clone, and no base qualities were kept.

Library preparation employed the immunoSEQ multiplex PCR assay. A mixture of 60 forward primers for TCR Vbeta segments and 13 reverse primers for TCR Jbeta segments was used in the multiplex PCR. A multiplex PCR assay on genomic DNA amplified the CDR3 region of rearranged TCR beta genes. The amplified TCR beta libraries were sequenced on the Illumina HiSeq System as 87-base-pair reads. In the source study's methods: A later analysis counted about 76 million unique TCR beta chains across the 690 or so repertoires, and some 12 million of these chains were shared by at least two donors. A nearest-neighbor algorithm error-corrected the raw reads and collapsed the reads into unique sequences, merging closely related sequences to remove PCR and sequencing errors. V, D and J gene segments were assigned by aligning CDR3 sequences to IMGT reference sequences. For a sequence to be retained, at least a six-nucleotide match to both a V gene segment and a J gene segment was required. Rearrangements were classified as productive when the CDR3 lacked stop codons and remained in frame with V and J, and all other rearrangements were classified as non-productive. CDR3 was defined by IMGT convention, running from the second conserved V-encoded cysteine to the conserved J-encoded phenylalanine. Sequences without an unambiguous match to a single V gene segment were excluded from the earlier analysis of about 600 of the donors. An earlier analysis of a few hundred of the donors classified V segments as functional when productive rearrangements were above 56.7% and as segregating when the standard deviation between donors was above 5%. A statistical classification framework was built for diagnosing cytomegalovirus status from the catalog of TCR beta chain sequences. In a later analysis, TCR nucleotide sequences were compared against IMGT/GENE-DB human TR gene sequences so that V and J genes could be assigned. A later analysis assigned CDR3 sequences and most-parsimonious VDJ recombination scenarios with the TCRdist pipeline. In a later analysis, each TCR beta chain was defined by its CDR3 amino acid sequence together with its V-gene family, and reads lacking a unique V-gene family were excluded. A later analysis removed roughly 590 highly shared, low-generation-probability nucleotide sequences to deal with suspected cross-contamination and a sequencing artifact. A later analysis calculated a clonal expansion index for each public chain from normalized within-repertoire ranks of inferred template counts. In a later analysis, generation probabilities were computed with a VDJ recombination model fitted to out-of-frame rearrangements, and the resulting probabilities were checked against IGoR. In a later analysis, TCR-TCR, TCR-HLA and TCR-CMV co-occurrence was scored with hypergeometric tests, and a repertoire-size bias correction was applied to TCR pairs. In a later analysis, false discovery rates were estimated by permuting HLA or CMV assignments 20 times. In a later analysis, co-occurring TCRs were grouped using DBSCAN, and TCRdist sequence similarity was added for clustering within HLA-allele-positive subsets. For co-occurrence clustering, repertoires with fewer than 30,000 or more than 120,000 public chains were excluded, along with five or six repertoires with anomalous nucleotide sharing. TCRdb holds this immuneACCESS table with in-frame rearrangements only. Some clones are missing; in checked studies, unresolved V genes explain under half, and the rest has no known cause. Clone size and the V and J calls come from that table; the DNA yielded D and trimming. The sample table lists 95,000 to 100,000 clones, less than 85% of them with a count of one. About 1.8% of the sample belongs to the ten largest clones.

From cysteine to phenylalanine, the CDR3 is 15 amino acids long. The sequence is cut down to CDR3 DNA, 45 bases in frame from base 1. The germline V gene (reference sequence) sets CDR1 to SEHNR and CDR2 to FQNEAQ. V and J are truncated by 5 bases and 0 bases respectively, leaving an intervening sequence of 11 bases. Paper-wide results and their limitations: Broadly in line with IMGT annotations, most TCR beta V segments showed up in productive rearrangements about 87% or about 30% of the time in an earlier analysis of 450 to 600 of the donors. A later genetic analysis reported fewer N-insertions in productive TCRs among donors in an Asian-associated ancestry cluster than the roughly 700-donor mean. Strong co-occurrence of HLA alleles, especially DR and DQ, made assigning TCR associations to individual alleles difficult. At a false discovery rate of 0.05, a later analysis linked 16,951 TCR beta sequences to specific HLA alleles. In a later analysis, HLA-associated TCR beta chains were found to be more clonally expanded and to have lower generation probabilities than equally common non-associated chains. A further reported finding was that TCR beta sequences accurately predicted the HLA-A and HLA-B alleles for most subjects in the first cohort. It was suggested by the authors that the approach could potentially be generalized to other disease states and immunological phenotypes. In the study, approximately 160 TCR beta chains were listed as associated with cytomegalovirus. According to a later analysis, most CMV-associated TCR beta chains appeared to be HLA-restricted, and the HLA associations seemed to be driven largely by CMV exposure. In a later analysis, the rate of TCR association differed among HLA loci, with DRB1 alleles having the most associated TCRs and HLA-C alleles having the fewest. The cohort was sequenced for TCR beta chains only, and without alpha or paired-chain data the features that could be detected were limited. Three of the identified cytomegalovirus-associated TCR beta chains were confirmed in vitro to be specific for cytomegalovirus antigens. Linkage disequilibrium might explain the correlated functional status among segregating V segments, but an unknown experimental factor could not be excluded. While some public TCRs were present in many individuals, most TCR sequences turned up only very rarely across donors. HLA typing was unavailable for some donors at each locus, so association tests used only the typed subset. Presence/absence analyses assumed roughly uniform sequencing depth across donors, an assumption that may not hold. For the cohort, immune exposure information was limited to CMV serostatus. A group of highly shared sequence variants was considered likely to be a technical artifact of the sequencing pipeline. Because counts were too low, seventeen rarely observed V segments, including chromosome 9 orphons, were excluded from the earlier analysis of under 650 of the donors. V-gene and J-gene trimming of TCR beta chains was associated with a missense DCLRE1C variant in a later genetic analysis, and the association was replicated in an independent cohort. Some IMGT-functional V segments, including TRBV6-2 and TRBV6-3, could not be distinguished by the 87-base-pair reads and were therefore excluded. According to a later analysis, parvovirus B19, influenza, CMV and Epstein-Barr virus appeared linked to several top co-occurrence clusters. The classifier was reported to diagnose cytomegalovirus status with high specificity and sensitivity in both the original and validation cohorts.

The V and J genes are TRBV7-9 and TRBJ2-1; TRBD1 could be the D gene, as 6 bases match. The receptor's source is a male donor in good health and CMV-seronegative. Material: PBMCs. The nucleotides are TGTGCCAGCAGCCGCGGACAGAGCTCCTACAATGAGCAGTTCTTC. Protein translation: CASSRGQSSYNEQFF.